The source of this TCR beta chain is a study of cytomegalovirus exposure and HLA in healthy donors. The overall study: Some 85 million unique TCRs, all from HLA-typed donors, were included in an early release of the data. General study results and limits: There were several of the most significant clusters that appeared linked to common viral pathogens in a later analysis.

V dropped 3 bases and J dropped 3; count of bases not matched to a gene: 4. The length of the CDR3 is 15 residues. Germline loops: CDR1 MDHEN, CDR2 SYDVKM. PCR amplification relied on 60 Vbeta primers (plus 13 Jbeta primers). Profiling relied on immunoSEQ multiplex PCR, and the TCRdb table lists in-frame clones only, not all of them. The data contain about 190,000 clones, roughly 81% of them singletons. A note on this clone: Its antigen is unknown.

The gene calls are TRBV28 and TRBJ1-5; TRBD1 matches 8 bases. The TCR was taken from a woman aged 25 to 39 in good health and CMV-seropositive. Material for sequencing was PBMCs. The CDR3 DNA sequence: TGTGCCAGCAGTTTGTTGGACAGGGCCAATCAGCCCCAGCATTTT. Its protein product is CASSLLDRANQPQHF. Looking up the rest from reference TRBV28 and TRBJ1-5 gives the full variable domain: DVKVTQSSRYLVKRTGEKVFLECVQDMDHENMFWYRQDPGLGLRLIYFSYDVKMKEKGDIPEGYSVSREKKERFSLILESASTNQTSMYLCASSLLDRANQPQHFGDGTRLSIL.